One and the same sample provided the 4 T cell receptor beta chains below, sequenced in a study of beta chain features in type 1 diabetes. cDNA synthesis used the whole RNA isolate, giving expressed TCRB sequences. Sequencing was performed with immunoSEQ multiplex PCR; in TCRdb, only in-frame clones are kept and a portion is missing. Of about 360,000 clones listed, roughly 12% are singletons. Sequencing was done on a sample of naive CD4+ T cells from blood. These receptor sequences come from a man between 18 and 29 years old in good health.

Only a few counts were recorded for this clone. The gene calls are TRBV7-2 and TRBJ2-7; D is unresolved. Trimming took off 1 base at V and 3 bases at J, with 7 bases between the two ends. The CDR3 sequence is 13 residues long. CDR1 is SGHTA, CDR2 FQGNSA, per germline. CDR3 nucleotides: TGTGCCAGCAGCTTAGGACAAGTCTACGAGCAGTACTTC. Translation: CASSLGQVYEQYF.

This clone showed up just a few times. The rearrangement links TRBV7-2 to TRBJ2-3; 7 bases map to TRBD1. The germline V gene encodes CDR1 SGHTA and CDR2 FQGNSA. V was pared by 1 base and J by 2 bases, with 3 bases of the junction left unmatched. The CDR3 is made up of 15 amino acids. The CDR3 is CASSLVGQVTDTQYF. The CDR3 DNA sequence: TGTGCCAGCAGCTTAGTTGGACAGGTCACAGATACGCAGTATTTT.

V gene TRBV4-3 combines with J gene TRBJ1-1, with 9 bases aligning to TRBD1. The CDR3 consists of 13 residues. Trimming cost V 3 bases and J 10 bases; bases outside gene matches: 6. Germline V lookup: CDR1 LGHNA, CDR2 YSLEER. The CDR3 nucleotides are TGCGCCAGCAGCCAGGACAGGGGTCGTGGAGCTTTCTTT. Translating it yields CASSQDRGRGAFF.

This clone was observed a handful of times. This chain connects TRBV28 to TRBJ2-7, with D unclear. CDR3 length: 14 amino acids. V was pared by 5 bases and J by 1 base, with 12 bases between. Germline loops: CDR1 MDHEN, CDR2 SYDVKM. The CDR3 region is CASSLTGSSYEQYF. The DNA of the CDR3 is TGTGCCAGCAGTCTAACCGGGTCATCCTACGAGCAGTACTTC.